In its sample, the clone carrying this T cell receptor (beta chain) was seen a few times. One junction end does not reproduce the germline sequence, and a read error may be involved. The data stem from a study of blood T cells in healthy people across ages. Roughly 9.8 milliliters of peripheral blood were drawn from each donor. Germline CDR1 is SGHRS and CDR2 is YFSETQ. The CDR3 runs to 15 residues. Primers used in a second PCR of roughly 6 to 11 cycles were a sample-barcoded 5' primer and a J-beta primer mix. MiXCR, applied by TCRdb to the 5' RACE reads, yields one record per CDR3 protein. The sample yields 1.5 million to 2 million distinct CDR3 sequences, less than 50% seen once.

This receptor was taken from a woman aged 40-49 years in good health. V and J are TRBV5-1 and TRBJ2-7; D is tentatively TRBD1 or TRBD2 (5 bases each). The sample consisted of blood. The CDR3 nucleotides are TGTGCCAGCAGCTTAGCTGGGGCGGGCGGCTACGAGCAGTACTTC. This gives the protein CASSLAGAGGYEQYF.